These 18 T cell receptor beta chains came from one sample sequenced in a study of graft-versus-host responses after intestinal transplantation. The data were produced by immunoSEQ multiplex PCR, yet TCRdb's version contains in-frame clones alone and is incomplete. The sample carries roughly 120,000 clones, approximately 95% recorded once. For these TCRs, the target antigens are not known. Specimen: unstimulated CD8+ T cells sorted from spleen or lymph node cells, collected before intestinal transplant. These receptors were taken from a human donor who received an intestinal transplant.

The V call is TRBV13, the J call TRBJ2-2; the match to TRBD2 covers 7 bases. The germline V gene has CDR1 PRHDT and CDR2 FYEKMQ (reference sequence). The CDR3 contains 19 residues. With 4 bases clipped from V and 5 bases from J, the junction kept 19 bases outside the gene matches. The CDR3: CASSSNSGPLPHATGELFF. As DNA, the CDR3 is TGTGCCAGCAGCTCGAATAGCGGGCCGCTCCCCCATGCGACCGGGGAGCTGTTTTTT. Full variable domain (missing parts from reference TRBV13 and TRBJ2-2): AAGVIQSPRHLIKEKRETATLKCYPIPRHDTVYWYQQGPGQDPQFLISFYEKMQSDKGSIPDRFSAQQFSDYHSELNMSSLELGDSALYFCASSSNSGPLPHATGELFFGEGSRLTVL.

The chain carries TRBV11-3 and TRBJ2-5; perhaps D is TRBD1 or TRBD2 (6 bases each). This CDR3 is built from 15 residues. Germline V gene sequence: CDR1 SGHNT, CDR2 YENEEA. The V and J ends lost 4 bases and 0 bases respectively, with 12 bases between them. CDR3 loop: CASSSRGLYQETQYF. CDR3 nucleotides: TGTGCCAGCAGCTCCAGGGGACTGTACCAAGAGACCCAGTACTTC.

The J gene is TRBJ2-2, the V gene TRBV9; the D is unclear. The CDR3 is 12 residues long. The V end lost 7 bases, the J end lost 0 bases, and 4 bases lay between the germline ends. Per the germline V gene, CDR1 is SGDLS and CDR2 is YYNGEE. CDR3 DNA: TGTGCCAGCGGGACGAACACCGGGGAGCTGTTTTTT. Its translation: CASGTNTGELFF.

V usage is TRBV2 and J usage is TRBJ2-5; D unresolved. Per germline, CDR1 SNHLY and CDR2 FYNNEI. V shed 7 bases and J shed 5 bases, with 14 bases lying between them. The CDR3 runs to 13 residues. CDR3: CASKPDSGETQYF. DNA of the CDR3: TGTGCCAGCAAGCCCGACTCCGGGGAGACCCAGTACTTC.

CDR3 coding DNA: TGTGCCAGTAGTCCTCGGACAGGGGGCTACGAGCAGTACTTC. It encodes CASSPRTGGYEQYF. The chain recombines TRBV19 with TRBJ2-7, with TRBD1 matching 10 bases. Germline CDR1 is LNHDA and CDR2 is SQIVND (reference sequence). The junction had 4 bases not matched to a gene; V was cut back by 5 bases and J by 3 bases. The CDR3 consists of 14 residues.

This clone was seen a single time. This chain links TRBV30 with TRBJ1-2; D might be TRBD1 (5 bases). The CDR3 runs to 12 residues. The germline CDR1 and CDR2 sequences are GTSNPN and SVGIG (reference sequence). Trimming stripped 3 bases from V and 8 bases from J, with 13 bases between. The CDR3 region has the DNA TGTGCCTGGAGACACGGAGGGGACGGCTACACCTTC. Amino acids: CAWRHGGDGYTF.

V usage is TRBV6-5 and J usage is TRBJ2-5, with D possibly TRBD1 on 6 matching bases. V dropped 4 bases and J dropped 5 bases, with 20 bases sitting between them. Per germline, CDR1 MNHEY and CDR2 SVGAGI. The CDR3 is 16 amino acids. The DNA of the CDR3 is TGTGCCAGCAGTTCTACCGGGACCGCTAGGGGGGAGACCCAGTACTTC. This sequence encodes CASSSTGTARGETQYF.

V gene TRBV28 combines with J gene TRBJ1-1; 9 nucleotides align to TRBD1. The CDR3 runs 16 residues. Looked up from germline, CDR1 is MDHEN and CDR2 is SYDVKM. V was pared by 1 base and J by 1 base, with 4 bases of the junction left unmatched. The CDR3 nucleotides read TGTGCCAGCAGTTTATTATCGGACAGGGGGAACACTGAAGCTTTCTTT. Amino acid sequence: CASSLLSDRGNTEAFF.

The chain couples TRBV7-6 to TRBJ2-3; D is possibly TRBD2 (6 bases). The ends were cut back, 2 bases at V and 1 base at J, with 16 bases in the middle. CDR1 SGHVS and CDR2 FNYEAQ come from the germline V gene. The CDR3 consists of 17 residues. The CDR3 region is CASSLRGILAGTDTQYF. In DNA form, the CDR3 reads TGTGCCAGCAGCTTACGGGGGATCCTAGCCGGCACAGATACGCAGTATTTT. The full variable domain, with the rest looked up from reference TRBV7-6 and TRBJ2-3, is GAGVSQSPRYKVTKRGQDVALRCDPISGHVSLYWYRQALGQGPEFLTYFNYEAQQDKSGLPNDRFSAERPEGSISTLTIQRTEQRDSAMYRCASSLRGILAGTDTQYFGPGTRLTVL.

CDR3 nucleotides: TGTGCCAGCAGCCAGGACAGGGTAAAAGAGACCCAGTACTTC. Protein product: CASSQDRVKETQYF. The chain is built from TRBV7-6 and TRBJ2-5, with 8 bases aligning to TRBD1. The trim removed 5 bases at V and 3 bases at J, leaving 5 bases unmatched. This CDR3 comprises 14 residues. Germline V CDR1 and CDR2: SGHVS, FNYEAQ.

This chain joins TRBV7-9 and TRBJ2-2; TRBD2 matches 7 bases. Per the germline V gene, CDR1 is SEHNR and CDR2 is FQNEAQ (reference sequence). The CDR3 runs to 16 residues. J lost 0 bases, V lost 5 bases, and 6 bases had no gene match. CDR3 sequence: CASSLPGGSNTGELFF. The CDR3 DNA sequence: TGTGCCAGCAGCCTCCCGGGGGGATCGAACACCGGGGAGCTGTTTTTT.

J is TRBJ2-7 and V is TRBV5-6, with D possibly matching TRBD2 (5 bases). From germline, CDR1 is SGHDT and CDR2 YYEEEE. V lost 0 bases, J lost 2 bases, and 6 bases lay in between. The CDR3 is made up of 13 amino acids. The CDR3 is CASSLGGPYEQYF. The CDR3 coding sequence is TGTGCCAGCAGCTTGGGCGGGCCCTACGAGCAGTACTTC.

The rearrangement uses TRBV7-9 and TRBJ2-3; D perhaps matches TRBD1 (5 bases). The CDR3 sequence is 15 residues long. V lost 6 bases, J lost 8 bases, and 21 bases lay in between. The germline CDR1 and CDR2 sequences are SEHNR and FQNEAQ (reference sequence). CDR3 region: CASSTHLQVRSTQYF. CDR3 DNA: TGTGCCAGCAGTACACACCTACAGGTCCGGAGTACGCAGTATTTT. Together with reference TRBV7-9 and TRBJ2-3, the CDR3 gives the full variable domain: DTGVSQNPRHKITKRGQNVTFRCDPISEHNRLYWYRQTLGQGPEFLTYFQNEAQLEKSRLLSDRFSAERPKGSFSTLEIQRTEQGDSAMYLCASSTHLQVRSTQYFGPGTRLTVL.

On this clone: Different DNA sequences within this sample yield the same CDR3. This rearrangement joins TRBV7-2 to TRBJ2-7; 11 positions agree with TRBD1. This CDR3 contains 14 residues. Germline V gene lookup returns CDR1 SGHTA and CDR2 FQGNSA. V shed 5 bases, J shed 3 bases, and the junction held 3 bases outside the gene matches. CDR3 DNA: TGTGCCAGCAGCCCGGGGACAGGGGGCTACGAGCAGTACTTC. Its protein is CASSPGTGGYEQYF.

J is TRBJ2-5 and V is TRBV28; D is undetermined. Germline V gene sequence: CDR1 MDHEN, CDR2 SYDVKM. The ends were cut back, 5 bases at V and 5 bases at J, with 12 bases in the middle. The CDR3 extends over 13 amino acids. In DNA, the CDR3 is TGTGCCAGCAGTAGCTACCCCCTCGAGACCCAGTACTTC. Amino acids: CASSSYPLETQYF.

This clone appeared a single time. The chain has TRBV13 and TRBJ2-2, with D maybe TRBD2 (6 bases). CDR3 length: 16 amino acids. Germline assignment: CDR1 PRHDT and CDR2 FYEKMQ (reference sequence). The V and J ends lost 5 bases and 0 bases respectively, with 13 bases between them. The CDR3 DNA sequence: TGTGCCAGCAGCCCCCGACTAGGAACGAACACCGGGGAGCTGTTTTTT. Residues: CASSPRLGTNTGELFF.

This clone was counted once. This chain's CDR3 is CASSQDGQERHYEQYF. CDR3 DNA sequence: TGCGCCAGCAGCCAAGATGGGCAGGAGAGGCACTACGAGCAGTACTTC. The chain links TRBV4-1 to TRBJ2-5; D remains unclear. The J call is uncertain, as TRBJ2-7 better fits the DNA end. The CDR3 length is 16 residues. The germline gives CDR1 MGHRA, CDR2 YSYEKL.

The V and J genes are TRBV15 and TRBJ2-2; TRBD1 matches 9 bases. V trimming: 8 bases; J trimming: 0 bases; junction bases outside the gene matches: 1. Germline CDR1 and CDR2: LNHNV and YYDKDF (reference sequence). CDR3 length equals 14 residues. The CDR3 loop reads CATGDRANTGELFF. DNA for the CDR3: TGTGCCACCGGGGACAGGGCGAACACCGGGGAGCTGTTTTTT. Full variable domain (rest looked up from reference TRBV15 and TRBJ2-2): DAMVIQNPRYQVTQFGKPVTLSCSQTLNHNVMYWYQQKSSQAPKLLFHYYDKDFNNEADTPDNFQSRRPNTSFCFLDIRSPGLGDTAMYLCATGDRANTGELFFGEGSRLTVL.